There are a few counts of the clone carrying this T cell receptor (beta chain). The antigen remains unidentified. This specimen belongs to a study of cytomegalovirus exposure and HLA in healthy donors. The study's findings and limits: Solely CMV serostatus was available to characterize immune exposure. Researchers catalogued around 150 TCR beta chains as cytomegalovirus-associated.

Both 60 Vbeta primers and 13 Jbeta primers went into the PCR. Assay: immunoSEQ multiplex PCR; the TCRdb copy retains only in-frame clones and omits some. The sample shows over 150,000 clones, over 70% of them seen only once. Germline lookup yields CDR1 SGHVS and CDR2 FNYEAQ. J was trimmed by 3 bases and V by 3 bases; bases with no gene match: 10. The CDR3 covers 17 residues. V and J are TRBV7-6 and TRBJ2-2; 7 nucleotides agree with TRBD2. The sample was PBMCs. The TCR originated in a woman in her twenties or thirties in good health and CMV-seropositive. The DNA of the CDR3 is TGTGCCAGCAGCTTGAACGGCGGGAGTACGGACACCGGGGAGCTGTTTTTT. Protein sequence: CASSLNGGSTDTGELFF.